The rows below give T cell receptor beta chains drawn from one sample of a study of graft-versus-host responses after intestinal transplantation. For these TCRs, the target antigens are not known. The repertoire was sequenced with immunoSEQ multiplex PCR; TCRdb's copy has only in-frame clones and lacks some. The sample shows under 140,000 clones, around 93% of them seen only once. Sequencing used unstimulated CD8+ T cells sorted from spleen or lymph node cells, obtained before intestinal transplant. These receptors were taken from a human donor who received an intestinal transplant. Each CDR3 is given with its conserved first and last residue. Fields, in order: clone size, V gene, J gene, D gene, CDR3 protein, CDR3 DNA. D genes are given only for firm matches. Only some rows state a clone size, as once, few, many or a class for expanded clones.

abundance: .; v_gene: TRBV1; j_gene: TRBJ2-7; d_gene: .; CDR3aa: CTSSRGLAGTYEQYF; CDR3nt: TGCACCAGCAGCCGAGGACTAGCGGGAACCTACGAGCAGTACTTC
abundance: .; v_gene: TRBV27; j_gene: TRBJ1-2; d_gene: .; CDR3aa: CASSLSAGSGYTF; CDR3nt: TGTGCCAGCAGTTTATCAGCCGGGAGTGGCTACACCTTC
abundance: .; v_gene: TRBV5-6; j_gene: TRBJ2-5; d_gene: TRBD2; CDR3aa: CASNFIAGQETQYF; CDR3nt: TGTGCCAGCAACTTCATAGCGGGACAAGAGACCCAGTACTTC
abundance: .; v_gene: TRBV5-4; j_gene: TRBJ2-5; d_gene: TRBD1; CDR3aa: CASSYGTAQETQYF; CDR3nt: TGTGCCAGCAGCTACGGGACAGCTCAAGAGACCCAGTACTTC
abundance: .; v_gene: TRBV29-1; j_gene: TRBJ2-5; d_gene: .; CDR3aa: CSVYGGGETQYF; CDR3nt: TGCAGCGTTTATGGGGGTGGGGAGACCCAGTACTTC
abundance: .; v_gene: TRBV4-2; j_gene: TRBJ2-7; d_gene: TRBD1; CDR3aa: CASSQAGTASYEQYF; CDR3nt: TGTGCCAGCAGCCAAGCTGGGACAGCCTCCTACGAGCAGTACTTC
abundance: once; v_gene: TRBV9; j_gene: TRBJ2-2; d_gene: .; CDR3aa: CASSVGALNTGELFF; CDR3nt: TGTGCCAGCAGCGTAGGGGCACTGAACACCGGGGAGCTGTTTTTT
abundance: .; v_gene: TRBV28; j_gene: TRBJ2-7; d_gene: TRBD2; CDR3aa: CASRTLWREGRDEQYF; CDR3nt: TGTGCCAGCAGGACCCTTTGGCGGGAGGGGAGGGACGAGCAGTACTTC
abundance: .; v_gene: TRBV19; j_gene: TRBJ1-2; d_gene: TRBD1; CDR3aa: CASSLGQVPLYGYTF; CDR3nt: TGTGCCAGTAGTTTAGGACAGGTTCCTCTCTATGGCTACACCTTC
abundance: .; v_gene: TRBV19; j_gene: TRBJ1-5; d_gene: .; CDR3aa: CASSHLSNQPQHF; CDR3nt: TGTGCCAGTAGTCATCTTAGCAATCAGCCCCAGCATTTT
abundance: .; v_gene: TRBV5-1; j_gene: TRBJ2-2; d_gene: .; CDR3aa: CASRLIAGGELFF; CDR3nt: TGCGCCAGCCGCTTAATAGCTGGCGGGGAGCTGTTTTTT
abundance: .; v_gene: TRBV4-2; j_gene: TRBJ2-2; d_gene: TRBD2; CDR3aa: CASSQTSGTYTGELFF; CDR3nt: TGTGCCAGCAGCCAAACTAGCGGGACATACACCGGGGAGCTGTTTTTT
abundance: .; v_gene: TRBV15; j_gene: TRBJ2-5; d_gene: TRBD1; CDR3aa: CATSQGDGQETQYF; CDR3nt: TGTGCCACCAGCCAGGGGGATGGCCAAGAGACCCAGTACTTC
abundance: once; v_gene: TRBV27; j_gene: TRBJ2-6; d_gene: TRBD2; CDR3aa: CASSLTSSLKRANVLTF; CDR3nt: TGTGCCAGCAGTTTGACTAGCTCCCTTAAGAGGGCCAACGTCCTGACTTTC
abundance: few; v_gene: TRBV7-9; j_gene: TRBJ2-7; d_gene: .; CDR3aa: CASSQDSFYEQYF; CDR3nt: TGTGCCAGCAGCCAAGACAGCTTCTACGAGCAGTACTTC
abundance: .; v_gene: TRBV9; j_gene: TRBJ2-3; d_gene: .; CDR3aa: CASSADGTDTQYF; CDR3nt: TGTGCCAGCAGCGCCGATGGCACAGATACGCAGTATTTT
abundance: .; v_gene: TRBV6-5; j_gene: TRBJ1-1; d_gene: TRBD1; CDR3aa: CASSYSGTGAEAFF; CDR3nt: TGTGCCAGCAGTTACTCGGGGACAGGGGCTGAAGCTTTCTTT
abundance: .; v_gene: TRBV7-9; j_gene: TRBJ1-4; d_gene: .; CDR3aa: CASSLGGRLNEKLFF; CDR3nt: TGTGCCAGCAGCTTAGGGGGACGGCTTAATGAAAAACTGTTTTTT
abundance: .; v_gene: TRBV28; j_gene: TRBJ1-1; d_gene: TRBD1; CDR3aa: CASSLEQGALTEAFF; CDR3nt: TGTGCCAGCAGTCTAGAACAGGGGGCGCTAACTGAAGCTTTCTTT
abundance: .; v_gene: TRBV13; j_gene: TRBJ1-4; d_gene: .; CDR3aa: CASWKRQDLNEKLFF; CDR3nt: TGTGCCAGCTGGAAGAGACAGGACCTTAATGAAAAACTGTTTTTT
abundance: .; v_gene: TRBV6-1; j_gene: TRBJ2-7; d_gene: .; CDR3aa: CASSDSDWPKNYEQYF; CDR3nt: TGTGCCAGCAGTGACAGCGACTGGCCCAAAAACTACGAGCAGTACTTC
abundance: .; v_gene: TRBV27; j_gene: TRBJ2-7; d_gene: .; CDR3aa: CASSFGDAFYEQYF; CDR3nt: TGTGCCAGCAGTTTCGGGGACGCTTTTTACGAGCAGTACTTC
abundance: .; v_gene: TRBV2; j_gene: TRBJ1-1; d_gene: .; CDR3aa: CASSEQPMLNTEAFF; CDR3nt: TGTGCCAGCAGTGAACAGCCGATGCTGAACACTGAAGCTTTCTTT
abundance: .; v_gene: TRBV10-3; j_gene: TRBJ2-7; d_gene: .; CDR3aa: CAISETGTYEQYF; CDR3nt: TGTGCCATCAGTGAGACAGGGACTTACGAGCAGTACTTC
abundance: .; v_gene: TRBV27; j_gene: TRBJ2-1; d_gene: TRBD1; CDR3aa: CASSFGDSGGEQFF; CDR3nt: TGTGCCAGCAGTTTTGGGGACAGTGGAGGTGAGCAGTTCTTC
abundance: .; v_gene: TRBV5-1; j_gene: TRBJ2-3; d_gene: .; CDR3aa: CASSFNIATSTDTQYF; CDR3nt: TGCGCCAGCAGCTTTAACATAGCAACTAGCACAGATACGCAGTATTTT
abundance: .; v_gene: TRBV19; j_gene: TRBJ2-3; d_gene: TRBD2; CDR3aa: CASTTDHLAGVYDTQYF; CDR3nt: TGTGCCAGTACCACAGACCATCTAGCGGGAGTATACGATACGCAGTATTTT
abundance: .; v_gene: TRBV6-5; j_gene: TRBJ2-1; d_gene: TRBD2; CDR3aa: CASSYLPGGLWDEQFF; CDR3nt: TGTGCCAGCAGTTACCTTCCGGGAGGGCTTTGGGATGAGCAGTTCTTC
abundance: .; v_gene: TRBV28; j_gene: TRBJ2-7; d_gene: .; CDR3aa: CASSSRGGPPYEQYF; CDR3nt: TGCGCCAGCAGTTCCCGGGGTGGGCCCCCCTACGAGCAGTACTTC
abundance: .; v_gene: TRBV6-6; j_gene: TRBJ2-1; d_gene: .; CDR3aa: CASSYRVDPYNEQFF; CDR3nt: TGTGCCAGCAGTTACAGGGTTGACCCCTACAATGAGCAGTTCTTC
abundance: .; v_gene: TRBV29-1; j_gene: TRBJ1-1; d_gene: .; CDR3aa: CSVVIGRAGLEAFF; CDR3nt: TGCAGCGTTGTAATAGGCAGGGCCGGGTTGGAAGCTTTCTTT
abundance: once; v_gene: TRBV27; j_gene: TRBJ2-4; d_gene: .; CDR3aa: CASSFSGRFNIQYF; CDR3nt: TGTGCCAGCAGTTTCTCTGGGCGGTTTAACATTCAGTACTTC
abundance: .; v_gene: TRBV29-1; j_gene: TRBJ2-7; d_gene: TRBD2; CDR3aa: CSVDGLAGRDPYEQYF; CDR3nt: TGCAGCGTTGATGGGCTAGCGGGGCGAGATCCCTACGAGCAGTACTTC
abundance: .; v_gene: TRBV10-3; j_gene: TRBJ1-5; d_gene: .; CDR3aa: CAISDSGRLDQPQHF; CDR3nt: TGTGCCATCAGTGATTCCGGACGCCTCGATCAGCCCCAGCATTTT
abundance: .; v_gene: TRBV6-6; j_gene: TRBJ1-5; d_gene: .; CDR3aa: CASTVTGMNQPQHF; CDR3nt: TGTGCCAGCACCGTAACAGGGATGAATCAGCCCCAGCATTTT